Following are 23 T cell receptor beta chains from one sample sequenced in a study of shared clonotypes between healthy human individuals. Only in-frame clones appear in the TCRdb table, and some are missing; sequencing was by immunoSEQ multiplex PCR. This sample has 450,000 to 600,000 clones, with 79% found just once. Sequencing was performed on PBMCs. These receptors originate from a woman aged 40 to 49 in good health. Some clones in this sample may be carry-over from other donors' samples.

The CDR3 sequence is CASSKATGDNQPQHF. As DNA, the CDR3 is TGTGCCAGCAGCAAAGCGACAGGGGACAATCAGCCCCAGCATTTT. The chain uses TRBV21-1 and TRBJ1-5; the tabulated D call, TRBD1, remains unverified against the DNA. TRBV21-1 is an annotated pseudogene. The CDR3 loop spans 15 amino acids.

The J gene is TRBJ2-2, the V gene TRBV28; unclear D gene. The ends were cut back, 2 bases at V and 5 bases at J, with 3 bases in the middle. Germline V gene data show CDR1 as MDHEN and CDR2 as SYDVKM. The length of the CDR3 is 12 residues. As DNA, the CDR3 is TGTGCCAGCAGTTTACTAACCGGGGAGCTGTTTTTT. It yields the protein CASSLLTGELFF.

The CDR3 is CASSYGYQETQYF. The CDR3 DNA reads TGTGCCAGCAGTTATGGGTACCAAGAGACCCAGTACTTC. This rearrangement joins TRBV27 to TRBJ2-5; D not certain. CDR3 length: 13 residues. V was shortened by 4 bases and J by 0 bases, with 6 bases between the two germline ends. Germline V gene lookup returns CDR1 MNHEY and CDR2 SMNVEV (reference sequence).

This chain links TRBV15 with TRBJ2-2; no clear D gene. CDR1 and CDR2 (germline): LNHNV, YYDKDF (reference sequence). Trimming took off 4 bases at V and 5 bases at J, with 8 bases between the two ends. The CDR3 extends over 13 amino acids. The CDR3 DNA is TGTGCCACCAGCAAACAGCATACCGGGGAGCTGTTTTTT. Amino acids: CATSKQHTGELFF.

J is TRBJ2-2 and V is TRBV7-9, with D perhaps assigned TRBD1 or TRBD2 (6 bases each). Trimming removed 1 base from V and 10 bases from J, with 13 bases in between. The CDR3 runs 14 residues. Per the germline V gene, CDR1 is SEHNR and CDR2 is FQNEAQ (reference sequence). CDR3 residues: CASSLGGGRAELFF. CDR3 coding DNA: TGTGCCAGCAGCTTAGGAGGGGGGCGCGCGGAGCTGTTTTTT.

This clone has ten or more counts. The chain carries TRBV6-1 and TRBJ2-1; D is unresolved. The CDR3 sequence is 12 residues long. Germline-derived CDR1 and CDR2 are MNHNS and SASEGT. Trimming removed 5 bases at V and 8 bases at J, with 10 bases between. Here the CDR3 reads CASSLRLDEQFF. In DNA form, the CDR3 reads TGTGCCAGCAGTCTCCGTTTGGATGAGCAGTTCTTC.

As for this clone: An end of the junction differs from the germline gene, which may be a read error. Distinct nucleotide sequences in the sample also encode this CDR3. This sequence joins TRBV7-2 and TRBJ1-2, with a possible D match to TRBD1 (5 bases). This CDR3 spans 14 amino acids. From germline, CDR1 is SGHTA and CDR2 FQGNSA. CDR3 protein: CASSLSQVKGGYTF. The CDR3 DNA sequence: TGTGCCAGCAGCTTATCACAGGTCAAGGGTGGCTACACTTTC.

J is TRBJ2-3 and V is TRBV30; D ambiguous. The CDR3 length is 18 residues. The V gene lost 3 bases and the J gene lost 4 bases, with 26 bases spanning the gap. Germline CDR1 GTSNPN, CDR2 SVGIG (reference sequence). This chain's CDR3 is CAWSRSLTTLPGPDTQYF. The CDR3 nucleotides read TGTGCCTGGAGCCGATCCTTGACGACACTCCCTGGGCCAGATACGCAGTATTTT. Together with reference TRBV30 and TRBJ2-3, the CDR3 gives the full variable domain: SQTIHQWPATLVQPVGSPLSLECTVEGTSNPNLYWYRQAAGRGLQLLFYSVGIGQISSEVPQNLSASRPQDRQFILSSKKLLLSDSGFYLCAWSRSLTTLPGPDTQYFGPGTRLTVL.

This clone has just a few counts. This sequence joins TRBV5-1 and TRBJ2-7; 8 bases are shared with TRBD2. CDR1 and CDR2 from the germline V gene are SGHRS and YFSETQ. This CDR3 has 15 residues. The V segment lost 4 bases and the J segment 3 bases; nucleotides outside the gene matches: 9. The chain's CDR3 is CASSPTGGRNYEQYF. The CDR3 DNA reads as TGCGCCAGCAGCCCGACGGGAGGGAGGAACTACGAGCAGTACTTC.

The chain couples TRBV19 to TRBJ1-1, with TRBD1 matching over 8 bases. V was pared by 4 bases and J by 8 bases, with 9 bases of the junction left unmatched. The CDR3 extends over 14 amino acids. Germline assignment: CDR1 LNHDA and CDR2 SQIVND (reference sequence). The DNA of the CDR3 is TGTGCCAGTAGTAGGGACGGACAGGGCCGAGAAGCTTTCTTT. It encodes CASSRDGQGREAFF.

The genes are TRBV9 and TRBJ2-7; TRBD2 is a possible D gene (6 bases). Germline values: CDR1 SGDLS, CDR2 YYNGEE. The CDR3 covers 14 residues. Trimming shortened V by 4 bases and J by 5 bases, and 16 bases separated the two germline ends. For the CDR3, the DNA is TGTGCCAGCAGCCGGGTGGACCGGGAGAACGAGCAGTACTTC. The encoded protein is CASSRVDRENEQYF.

To note about this clone: At one end, the junction sequence differs from germline, possibly due to a read error. This chain uses TRBV19 with TRBJ2-5; 7 nucleotides align to TRBD2. This CDR3 is built from 13 residues. Germline V gene data show CDR1 as LNHDA and CDR2 as SQIVND (reference sequence). CDR3 sequence: CASRIGQVGLLYF. CDR3 nucleotide sequence: TGTGCCAGTAGGATAGGCCAGGTGGGACTACTATACTTC.

J is TRBJ2-3 and V is TRBV6-6; D tentatively fits TRBD1 or TRBD2 (5 bases each). Trimming removed 8 bases from V and 3 bases from J, with 15 bases in between. CDR3 length equals 14 residues. The V gene's germline CDR1 is MNHNY and CDR2 SVGAGI (reference sequence). CDR3 in amino acids: CASSLGRKTDTQYF. The CDR3, as DNA: TGTGCCAGCTCCCTGGGACGGAAAACAGATACGCAGTATTTT.

A word on this clone: Distinct nucleotide sequences in the sample also encode this CDR3. The chain carries TRBV18 and TRBJ1-4; no clear D. This CDR3 contains 13 residues. V was cut by 1 base and J by 6 bases, with 6 bases left in between. Germline V gene sequence: CDR1 KGHSH, CDR2 LQKENI. The CDR3 DNA follows: TGTGCCAGCTCACCACGAGGAGATGAAAAACTGTTTTTT. It is translated as CASSPRGDEKLFF. Combining the CDR3 with reference TRBV18 and TRBJ1-4 gives the whole variable domain NAGVMQNPRHLVRRRGQEARLRCSPMKGHSHVYWYRQLPEEGLKFMVYLQKENIIDESGMPKERFSAEFPKEGPSILRIQQVVRGDSAAYFCASSPRGDEKLFFGSGTQLSVL.

This clone was seen only a few times. CDR3 nucleotides: TGTGCCAGCAGTGAAGACAGGGGACAGCCCCAGCATTTT. Its translation is CASSEDRGQPQHF. This rearrangement joins TRBV6-1 to TRBJ1-5, with 7 nucleotides matching TRBD1. V was pared by 1 base and J by 7 bases, with 1 base of the junction left unmatched. The CDR3 contains 13 residues. The germline gives CDR1 MNHNS, CDR2 SASEGT.

The V gene is TRBV11-2, the J gene TRBJ1-2; no clear D. The V end lost 5 bases, the J end lost 3 bases, and 16 bases lay between the germline ends. Germline assignment: CDR1 SGHAT and CDR2 FQNNGV. The length of the CDR3 is 15 residues. As DNA, the CDR3 is TGTGCCAGCAGCCCGGGAGACGACACGGACTATGGCTACACCTTC. It is translated as CASSPGDDTDYGYTF.

This sequence joins TRBV4-2 and TRBJ1-4, with 11 bases that match TRBD1. Germline V gene lookup returns CDR1 LGHNA and CDR2 YNFKEQ. V lost 3 bases and J lost 6; bases outside the gene matches: 6. The length of the CDR3 is 16 residues. CDR3 amino acids: CASSQGTGGVDEKLFF. The CDR3 coding sequence is TGTGCCAGCAGCCAGGGGACAGGGGGAGTGGATGAAAAACTGTTTTTT.

J is TRBJ2-2 and V is TRBV10-2; 10 bases are a match to TRBD2. The CDR3 spans 14 residues. Germline trimming cut 7 bases from V and 6 bases from J; bases unmatched to any gene: 5. Germline V gene data show CDR1 as WSHSY and CDR2 as SAAADI. CDR3 region: CASTLAGEAGELFF. The CDR3, as DNA: TGCGCCAGCACCCTAGCGGGAGAGGCCGGGGAGCTGTTTTTT.

The CDR3 DNA reads TGTGCCAGCAGCCAACTTGGGACCTCTGGAAACACCATATATTTT. Protein: CASSQLGTSGNTIYF. V and J are TRBV14 and TRBJ1-3, with TRBD1 as a possible D gene (5 bases). The CDR3 is 15 residues long. Germline V gives CDR1 SGHDN, CDR2 FVKESK. Trimming left V 2 bases short and J 0 bases short, with 8 bases between.

V gene TRBV18 combines with J gene TRBJ1-3; 8 nucleotides align to TRBD1. V dropped 1 base and J dropped 0; count of bases not matched to a gene: 8. The CDR3 loop spans 18 amino acids. Germline V gene lookup returns CDR1 KGHSH and CDR2 LQKENI. CDR3 loop: CASSPRPGQVSSGNTIYF. The DNA of the CDR3 is TGTGCCAGCTCACCACGGCCGGGACAGGTAAGCTCTGGAAACACCATATATTTT.

V usage is TRBV5-1 and J usage is TRBJ1-2; 7 nucleotides align to TRBD1. The germline V gene has CDR1 SGHRS and CDR2 YFSETQ. V lost 2 bases and J lost 8; bases outside the gene matches: 12. This CDR3 is built from 15 residues. The CDR3 loop is CASSLGTVVMGGYTF. Written as DNA, the CDR3 is TGCGCCAGCAGCTTAGGGACAGTGGTAATGGGAGGCTACACCTTC.

The J gene is TRBJ2-5, the V gene TRBV28; D possibly corresponds to TRBD2 (7 bases). Judging by the DNA end, TRBJ2-7 fits better; the J call may be wrong. The V gene's germline CDR1 is MDHEN and CDR2 SYDVKM. This CDR3 is 12 amino acids long. The CDR3 DNA follows: TGTGCCACCCTAAGGGGGGAGGGCGAGCAGTACTTC. As protein: CATLRGEGEQYF.

The chain links TRBV6-1 to TRBJ1-5, with 8 bases identical to TRBD1. The CDR3 has 15 amino acids. Per the germline V gene, CDR1 is MNHNS and CDR2 is SASEGT. The ends lost 5 bases at V and 7 bases at J; junction bases unmatched: 10. CDR3 region: CASSSRTGSLQPQHF. In DNA form, the CDR3 reads TGTGCCAGCAGTTCCCGGACAGGGTCGTTGCAGCCCCAGCATTTT.